The rows below give T cell receptor beta chains drawn from one sample of a study of T cells after yellow fever vaccination. TCRdb re-derived calls from the 5' RACE reads in MiXCR, one entry per CDR3 protein. The table lists tens of thousands of distinct CDR3 sequences, about 7% of them singletons, with about 40% in the top ten. The starting material was CD8+ T cells sorted from PBMCs, obtained 45 days after the first yellow fever vaccination. The receptors originated from a man aged 18 to 35 who received the YFV17D yellow fever vaccine. Both conserved end residues are part of each CDR3. A D gene is named only where the DNA matches it firmly. Rows may omit the clone size; those that give it use once, few, many or a size class.

j_gene: TRBJ2-5
abundance: many
d_gene: TRBD1
v_gene: TRBV7-2
CDR3aa: CASSPETGWYQETQYF
CDR3nt: TGTGCCAGCAGCCCGGAGACAGGGTGGTACCAAGAGACCCAGTACTTC

j_gene: TRBJ2-5
abundance: .
d_gene: .
v_gene: TRBV14
CDR3aa: CASRPLEGQKTQYF
CDR3nt: TGTGCCAGCAGACCTTTGGAGGGACAGAAGACCCAGTACTTC

j_gene: TRBJ2-7
abundance: few
d_gene: TRBD2
v_gene: TRBV3-1
CDR3aa: CASSPRGGVSYEQYF
CDR3nt: TGTGCCAGCAGCCCCCGGGGAGGGGTCTCCTACGAGCAGTACTTC

j_gene: TRBJ1-5
abundance: .
d_gene: .
v_gene: TRBV9
CDR3aa: CASSVAGDPRTDTQHF
CDR3nt: TGTGCCAGCAGCGTAGCAGGGGACCCTCGCACAGATACGCAGCATTTT

j_gene: TRBJ2-3
abundance: many
d_gene: TRBD1
v_gene: TRBV6-2/TRBV6-3
CDR3aa: CASSPRDRDYVMSTDTQYF
CDR3nt: TGTGCCAGCAGCCCTAGGGACAGAGACTATGTTATGAGCACAGATACGCAGTATTTT

j_gene: TRBJ2-7
abundance: .
d_gene: .
v_gene: TRBV3-1
CDR3aa: CASSQVGQSLYEQYF
CDR3nt: TGTGCCAGCAGCCAAGTGGGTCAGTCCCTCTACGAGCAGTACTTC

j_gene: TRBJ2-7
abundance: many
d_gene: .
v_gene: TRBV6-5
CDR3aa: CASASKGGRAYEQYF
CDR3nt: TGTGCCAGCGCGTCAAAGGGGGGCCGAGCCTACGAGCAGTACTTC

j_gene: TRBJ2-7
abundance: many
d_gene: .
v_gene: TRBV12-3/TRBV12-4
CDR3aa: CASSPGDGSYEQYF
CDR3nt: TGTGCCAGCAGCCCCGGGGACGGATCGTACGAGCAGTACTTC

j_gene: TRBJ2-3
abundance: .
d_gene: TRBD2
v_gene: TRBV12-3/TRBV12-4
CDR3aa: CASSFGAGGRTDTQYF
CDR3nt: TGTGCCAGCAGTTTCGGAGCGGGGGGACGCACAGATACGCAGTATTTT

j_gene: TRBJ1-1
abundance: .
d_gene: .
v_gene: TRBV7-9
CDR3aa: CASTDTRDVITEAFF
CDR3nt: TGTGCCAGCACAGATACACGGGACGTGATCACTGAAGCTTTCTTT

j_gene: TRBJ2-3
abundance: many
d_gene: TRBD2
v_gene: TRBV10-1
CDR3aa: CASSAAGYITDTQYF
CDR3nt: TGCGCCAGCAGTGCAGCGGGGTACATCACAGATACGCAGTATTTT

j_gene: TRBJ1-2
abundance: .
d_gene: .
v_gene: TRBV5-4
CDR3aa: CASSPPGDPAGYTF
CDR3nt: TGTGCCAGCTCACCCCCAGGGGATCCGGCTGGCTACACCTTC

j_gene: TRBJ1-4
abundance: many
d_gene: .
v_gene: TRBV10-3
CDR3aa: CATWAGDANEKLFF
CDR3nt: TGTGCCACCTGGGCAGGGGACGCTAATGAAAAACTGTTTTTT

j_gene: TRBJ1-3
abundance: few
d_gene: .
v_gene: TRBV12-3/TRBV12-4
CDR3aa: CASSLLDSGNTIYF
CDR3nt: TGTGCCAGCAGTTTACTCGACAGCGGAAACACCATATATTTT

j_gene: TRBJ2-5
abundance: many
d_gene: TRBD2
v_gene: TRBV9
CDR3aa: CASSEASGQETQYF
CDR3nt: TGTGCCAGCAGCGAGGCTAGCGGGCAAGAGACCCAGTACTTC

j_gene: TRBJ2-1
abundance: few
d_gene: .
v_gene: TRBV20-1
CDR3aa: CSAREFMSSYNEQFF
CDR3nt: TGCAGTGCTAGAGAGTTTATGAGCTCCTACAATGAGCAGTTCTTC

j_gene: TRBJ2-4
abundance: many
d_gene: TRBD2
v_gene: TRBV10-3
CDR3aa: CAISDGGAGWNIQYF
CDR3nt: TGTGCCATCAGTGACGGGGGGGCAGGCTGGAACATTCAGTACTTC